These 8 T cell receptor beta chains share one sample of origin, sequenced in a study of blood T cell repertoires in COVID-19. This table comes from immunoSEQ multiplex PCR, and its TCRdb copy is limited to in-frame clones, with some not included. The repertoire holds approximately 150,000 clones, with 84% as singletons. The source material was peripheral blood. These TCRs come from an elderly woman with COVID-19, enrolled during active disease.

CDR3 sequence (DNA): TGCGCCAGCAGAAGGGGGGGGCAAGAGACCCAGTACTTC. Protein product: CASRRGGQETQYF. The rearrangement joins TRBV5-1 to TRBJ2-5, with D possibly being TRBD2 (7 bases). V was trimmed by 5 bases and J by 2 bases, leaving 10 bases between them. Germline V gene sequence: CDR1 SGHRS, CDR2 YFSETQ. This CDR3 spans 13 amino acids.

The rearrangement uses TRBV18 and TRBJ1-6; 8 bases are shared with TRBD1. Losses at the gene ends were 5 bases for V and 7 bases for J; bases not matched to a gene: 7. From germline, CDR1 is KGHSH and CDR2 LQKENI. The CDR3 sequence is 15 residues long. The CDR3 loop reads CASSTTGALNSPLHF. CDR3 coding DNA: TGTGCCAGCTCAACGACAGGGGCACTCAATTCACCCCTCCACTTT. The variable domain in full, completed from reference TRBV18 and TRBJ1-6, reads NAGVMQNPRHLVRRRGQEARLRCSPMKGHSHVYWYRQLPEEGLKFMVYLQKENIIDESGMPKERFSAEFPKEGPSILRIQQVVRGDSAAYFCASSTTGALNSPLHFGNGTRLTVT.

The CDR3 reads CASAPWAGAYGYTF. The CDR3 DNA follows: TGTGCCAGCGCGCCATGGGCAGGGGCCTATGGCTACACCTTC. This rearrangement joins TRBV28 to TRBJ1-2; a weak D match, TRBD1 (6 bases). Germline CDR1 is MDHEN and CDR2 is SYDVKM. The length of the CDR3 is 14 residues. Trimming removed 8 bases at V and 4 bases at J, with 17 bases between.

This clone was recorded a few times. The gene calls are TRBV5-4 and TRBJ2-2; TRBD2 matches 7 bases. This CDR3 spans 15 amino acids. V shed 4 bases, J shed 5 bases, and the junction held 8 bases outside the gene matches. Germline V lookup: CDR1 SGHNT, CDR2 YYREEE (reference sequence). CDR3 coding DNA: TGTGCCAGCAGCCGGGAGGTGGCGGGGACCGGGGAGCTGTTTTTT. Translating gives CASSREVAGTGELFF.

Points on this clone: One junction end does not reproduce the germline sequence, and a read error may be involved. This rearrangement joins TRBV12-5 to TRBJ2-1, with 8 bases matching TRBD2. The CDR3 is 16 amino acids. Germline-derived CDR1 and CDR2 are LGHNT and FRNRAP. The CDR3 here is CARGRGPGGRNNEQFF. Written as DNA, the CDR3 is TGTGCTCGTGGGCGGGGGCCGGGGGGGAGGAACAATGAGCAGTTCTTC.

The chain is built from TRBV5-1 and TRBJ2-5; 11 bases fit TRBD2. This CDR3 region has 14 residues. The trim removed 4 bases at V and 4 bases at J, leaving 3 bases unmatched. CDR1 is SGHRS and CDR2 is YFSETQ in the germline V gene. This CDR3 reads CASSLTSGTETQYF. CDR3 in DNA: TGCGCCAGCAGCCTGACTAGCGGGACAGAGACCCAGTACTTC.

The rearrangement links TRBV28 to TRBJ2-3; the match to TRBD2 covers 9 bases. Per germline, CDR1 MDHEN and CDR2 SYDVKM. The CDR3 has 17 residues. Trimming took 6 bases from V and 0 from J; bases not matched to a gene: 10. The CDR3 loop reads CASSNSGRGDSTDTQYF. CDR3 sequence (DNA): TGTGCCAGCAGCAATAGCGGGAGAGGGGATAGCACAGATACGCAGTATTTT.

The chain employs TRBV7-2 and TRBJ1-5, with 10 bases aligning to TRBD1. The J segment lost 6 bases and the V segment lost 4 bases, leaving 9 bases of the junction unmatched. The germline gives CDR1 SGHTA, CDR2 FQGNSA. This CDR3 contains 16 residues. The CDR3: CASSYPTGTGVQPQHF. CDR3 bases: TGTGCCAGCAGCTACCCAACCGGGACAGGGGTTCAGCCCCAGCATTTT.